The 14 T cell receptor beta chains below all came from one sample that was sequenced in a study of cytomegalovirus exposure and HLA in healthy donors (dated by TCRdb to between 2016 and 2019). The method behind the library was the immunoSEQ multiplex PCR assay. For the multiplex PCR, a mixture combining 60 forward primers for TCR Vbeta segments and 13 reverse primers for TCR Jbeta segments was used. Held by TCRdb, this immuneACCESS table contains in-frame sequences only and omits some clones. Under half of the omission traces to an unresolved V gene where checked; the cause of the rest is unknown. The sample records over 200,000 clones, 70% of which are singletons. The top ten constitute less than 3% of the sample. Material: PBMCs. These receptors were taken from a man aged 35 to 55 in good health and CMV-seropositive.

This clone was seen just once. Other DNA sequences from this sample encode an identical CDR3 as well. The chain couples TRBV19 to TRBJ1-5; 7 bases map to TRBD1. Trimming removed 3 bases from V and 1 base from J; junction bases left unmatched: 3. Germline values: CDR1 LNHDA, CDR2 SQIVND (reference sequence). The CDR3 totals 15 residues. Here the CDR3 DNA reads TGTGCCAGTAGTATCTCAGGGGGGAGCAATCAGCCCCAGCATTTT. This translates into CASSISGGSNQPQHF.

The chain links TRBV6-1 to TRBJ1-2, with TRBD1 as a possible D gene (6 bases). V lost 11 bases and J lost 2, with 18 bases in between. The CDR3 has 14 residues. Germline values: CDR1 MNHNS, CDR2 SASEGT. The DNA for the CDR3 is TGTGCCTGCACCCCCAGGGGCAGAAACTATGGCTACACCTTC. Its translation is CACTPRGRNYGYTF.

The chain couples TRBV5-1 to TRBJ2-1; TRBD1 matches 7 bases. V lost 4 bases, J lost 6 bases, and 10 bases stayed unmatched. The CDR3 runs to 15 residues. CDR1 and CDR2 from the germline V gene are SGHRS and YFSETQ. This CDR3 is CASSLLSTGSNEQFF. CDR3 nucleotides: TGCGCCAGCAGCCTTCTATCGACAGGGAGCAATGAGCAGTTCTTC.

The chain couples TRBV11-2 to TRBJ2-5; TRBD2 matches 10 bases. Germline CDR1 reads SGHAT; CDR2 reads FQNNGV. Germline trimming cut 1 base from V and 3 bases from J; bases unmatched to any gene: 11. The CDR3 is 18 residues long. The CDR3 reads CASSLALIGLAEKETQYF. In nucleotides, the CDR3 is TGTGCCAGCAGCTTAGCTTTGATAGGACTAGCGGAGAAAGAGACCCAGTACTTC.

The V call is TRBV18, the J call TRBJ2-7, with D possibly being TRBD2 (5 bases). Germline loops: CDR1 KGHSH, CDR2 LQKENI. V was cut by 3 bases and J by 7 bases, with 13 bases left in between. CDR3 length: 13 residues. The CDR3 nucleotides are TGTGCCAGCTCACCCATCTCCGCGGGTGAGCAGTACTTC. Translated: CASSPISAGEQYF.

The chain uses TRBV6-6 and TRBJ1-5; the D gene is possibly TRBD1 (6 bases). V was clipped by 5 bases and J by 4 bases, with 12 bases between them. The germline gives CDR1 MNHNY, CDR2 SVGAGI (reference sequence). The CDR3 has 14 residues. CDR3 residues: CASSPSRGNQPQHF. The CDR3 DNA sequence: TGTGCCAGCAGTCCCAGCAGGGGAAATCAGCCCCAGCATTTT.

The V call is TRBV6-1, the J call TRBJ1-3; possibly TRBD1 for D (5 bases). Trimming took 8 bases from V and 1 from J, leaving 15 bases between them. Germline V gene data show CDR1 as MNHNS and CDR2 as SASEGT. CDR3 size: 15 residues. The chain's CDR3 is CASSGDYASGNTIYF. The CDR3 DNA follows: TGTGCCAGCTCGGGGGATTATGCTTCTGGAAACACCATATATTTT.

This chain links TRBV11-3 with TRBJ2-2, with a tentative D call TRBD2 (5 bases). The V end lost 5 bases, the J end lost 3 bases, and 10 bases lay between the germline ends. The CDR3 contains 14 residues. Germline-derived CDR1 and CDR2 are SGHNT and YENEEA. The CDR3 loop is CASSAKRDTGELFF. CDR3 DNA sequence: TGTGCCAGCAGCGCAAAGAGGGACACCGGGGAGCTGTTTTTT.

The V and J genes are TRBV7-2 and TRBJ2-1, with 11 bases matching TRBD2. V lost 2 bases, J lost 9 bases, and 12 bases stayed unmatched. This CDR3 is 17 amino acids long. CDR1 SGHTA and CDR2 FQGNSA come from the germline V gene. The chain's CDR3 is CASSLRSSGGARGEQFF. The CDR3 DNA follows: TGTGCCAGCAGCTTAAGGAGTAGCGGGGGGGCCAGGGGTGAGCAGTTCTTC.

The V gene is TRBV5-1, the J gene TRBJ2-2, with 7 bases that match TRBD1. Trimming cost V 3 bases and J 3 bases; bases outside gene matches: 11. The length of the CDR3 is 17 residues. Germline loops: CDR1 SGHRS, CDR2 YFSETQ. CDR3: CASSSLSDRPYTGELFF. The CDR3 DNA follows: TGCGCCAGCAGCTCCCTTTCGGACAGGCCCTACACCGGGGAGCTGTTTTTT. Based on the CDR3 plus reference TRBV5-1 and TRBJ2-2, the full variable domain is KAGVTQTPRYLIKTRGQQVTLSCSPISGHRSVSWYQQTPGQGLQFLFEYFSETQRNKGNFPGRFSGRQFSNSRSEMNVSTLELGDSALYLCASSSLSDRPYTGELFFGEGSRLTVL.

V is TRBV27 and J is TRBJ1-3; D is unresolved. Trimming removed 6 bases from V and 0 bases from J, with 9 bases in between. The CDR3 consists of 14 residues. Germline loops: CDR1 MNHEY, CDR2 SMNVEV (reference sequence). The CDR3 sequence: CASSSDYSGNTIYF. For the CDR3, the DNA is TGTGCCAGCAGCTCTGACTACTCTGGAAACACCATATATTTT.

The CDR3 nucleotides read TGCGCCAGCTGGGGGCTTAGGGGCCACAATGAGCAGTTCTTC. This gives the protein CASWGLRGHNEQFF. The rearrangement links TRBV5-1 to TRBJ2-1, with D perhaps TRBD1 (6 bases). Deletions cut 7 bases from V and 5 bases from J, with 16 bases between. This CDR3 has 14 amino acids. From germline, CDR1 is SGHRS and CDR2 YFSETQ.

This chain uses TRBV6-5 with TRBJ2-5; D perhaps matches TRBD2 (7 bases). Trimming took 6 bases from V and 1 from J, leaving 15 bases between them. The CDR3 is made up of 15 amino acids. Germline CDR1 reads MNHEY; CDR2 reads SVGAGI. The CDR3 protein is CASREGGAIQETQYF. CDR3 DNA: TGTGCCAGCAGGGAGGGGGGGGCCATCCAAGAGACCCAGTACTTC.

V and J are TRBV28 and TRBJ2-6; D gene uncertain. V lost 5 bases and J lost 2, with 7 bases in between. CDR1 and CDR2 from the germline V gene are MDHEN and SYDVKM. The CDR3 length is 14 residues. The CDR3 reads CASSRVAGANVLTF. The CDR3 bases are TGTGCCAGCAGTCGGGTAGCTGGGGCCAACGTCCTGACTTTC. Full variable domain (rest looked up from reference TRBV28 and TRBJ2-6): DVKVTQSSRYLVKRTGEKVFLECVQDMDHENMFWYRQDPGLGLRLIYFSYDVKMKEKGDIPEGYSVSREKKERFSLILESASTNQTSMYLCASSRVAGANVLTFGAGSRLTVL.